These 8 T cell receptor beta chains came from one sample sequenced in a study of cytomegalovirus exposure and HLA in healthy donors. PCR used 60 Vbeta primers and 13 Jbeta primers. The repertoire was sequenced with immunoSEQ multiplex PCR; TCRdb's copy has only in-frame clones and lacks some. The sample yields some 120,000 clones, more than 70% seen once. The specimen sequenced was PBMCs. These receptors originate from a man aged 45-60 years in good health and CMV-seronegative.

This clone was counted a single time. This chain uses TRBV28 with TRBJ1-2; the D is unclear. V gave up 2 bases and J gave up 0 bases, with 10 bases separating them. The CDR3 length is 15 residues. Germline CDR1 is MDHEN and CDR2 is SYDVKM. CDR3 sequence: CASSLGGQTNYGYTF. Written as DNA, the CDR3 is TGTGCCAGCAGTTTAGGTGGGCAAACTAACTATGGCTACACCTTC.

CDR3 nucleotide sequence: TGTGCCAGCAGTAAGGACAGGGCCAATCAGCCCCAGCATTTT. This translates into CASSKDRANQPQHF. The chain is built from TRBV28 and TRBJ1-5; 8 bases are shared with TRBD1. This CDR3 has 14 residues. V lost 5 bases to trimming and J lost 3 bases; unmatched junction nucleotides: 3. Germline assignment: CDR1 MDHEN and CDR2 SYDVKM.

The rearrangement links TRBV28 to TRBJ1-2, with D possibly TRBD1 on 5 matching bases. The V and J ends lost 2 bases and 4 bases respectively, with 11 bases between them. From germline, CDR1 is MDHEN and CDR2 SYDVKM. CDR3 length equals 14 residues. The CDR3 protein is CASSLVPGFYGYTF. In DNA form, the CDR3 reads TGTGCCAGCAGTTTAGTCCCAGGGTTCTATGGCTACACCTTC.

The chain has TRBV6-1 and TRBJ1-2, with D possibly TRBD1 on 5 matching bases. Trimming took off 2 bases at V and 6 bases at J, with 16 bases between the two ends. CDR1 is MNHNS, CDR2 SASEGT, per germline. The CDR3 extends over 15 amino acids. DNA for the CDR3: TGTGCCAGCAGTGAATCGCAGGGAAGGCAGCATGGCTACACCTTC. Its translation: CASSESQGRQHGYTF.

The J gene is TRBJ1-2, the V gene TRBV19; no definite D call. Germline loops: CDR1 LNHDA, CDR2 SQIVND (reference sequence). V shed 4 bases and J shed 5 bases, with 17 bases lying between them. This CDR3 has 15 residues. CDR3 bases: TGTGCCAGTAGTACTAGAGGGCTAGGCGGGTATGGCTACACCTTC. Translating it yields CASSTRGLGGYGYTF.

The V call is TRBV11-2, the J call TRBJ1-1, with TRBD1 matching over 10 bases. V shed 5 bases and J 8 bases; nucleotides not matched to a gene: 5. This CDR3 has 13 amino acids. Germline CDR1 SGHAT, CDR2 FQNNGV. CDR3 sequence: CASSPMTGGEAFF. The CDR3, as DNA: TGTGCCAGCAGCCCTATGACAGGGGGCGAAGCTTTCTTT.

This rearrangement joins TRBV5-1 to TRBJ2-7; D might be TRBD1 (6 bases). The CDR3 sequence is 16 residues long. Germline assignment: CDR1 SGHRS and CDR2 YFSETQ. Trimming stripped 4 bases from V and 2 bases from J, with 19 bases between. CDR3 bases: TGCGCCAGCAGCCTACCGGACAGAGAAGCCACCTACGAGCAGTACTTC. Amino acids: CASSLPDREATYEQYF.

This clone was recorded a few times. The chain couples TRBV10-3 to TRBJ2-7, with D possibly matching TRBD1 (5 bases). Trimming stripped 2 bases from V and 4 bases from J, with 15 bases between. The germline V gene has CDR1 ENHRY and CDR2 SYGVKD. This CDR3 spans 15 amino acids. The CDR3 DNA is TGTGCCATCAGTGAGCCGACACAGGTTGCTTACGAGCAGTACTTC. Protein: CAISEPTQVAYEQYF.